A single sample gave rise to the 29 T cell receptor beta chains below, sequenced in a study of blood T cells in healthy people across ages. Sample-barcoded 5' priming and a J-beta primer mix drove a second PCR of about 7 to 11 cycles. TCRdb itself ran the 5' RACE reads through MiXCR, one entry per CDR3 protein. The sample lists 700,000 to 850,000 distinct CDR3 sequences, around 36% occurring once. The sequenced sample consisted of blood. These receptors were obtained from a man younger than 30 in good health.

The rearrangement joins TRBV12-3 or TRBV12-4 to TRBJ2-1; D remains unclear. TRBJ2-7 matches the DNA end more closely, so the J call is doubtful. The CDR3 is made up of 15 amino acids. The CDR3 protein is CASSTSTGSYNEQYF. In nucleotides, the CDR3 is TGTGCCAGCAGCACGTCCACGGGCTCCTACAATGAGCAGTACTTC.

V usage is TRBV4-2 and J usage is TRBJ2-5, with 9 bases matching TRBD1. With V trimmed by 3 bases and J by 5 bases, 7 bases remained unmatched. Germline CDR1 is LGHNA and CDR2 is YNFKEQ. The CDR3 has 15 amino acids. CDR3 residues: CASSQRQGDGETQYF. CDR3 nucleotide sequence: TGTGCCAGCAGCCAGCGACAGGGGGACGGCGAGACCCAGTACTTC.

This clonotype was observed at least ten times. The chain uses TRBV12-3 or TRBV12-4 and TRBJ2-1; 8 bases match TRBD1. The V and J ends lost 6 bases and 0 bases, in that order; junction bases with no gene match: 4. The CDR3 length is 15 residues. The CDR3 region is CASSQGQASYNEQFF. DNA of the CDR3: TGTGCCAGCAGCCAGGGACAGGCCTCCTACAATGAGCAGTTCTTC.

Of note for this clonotype: A read error is possible here, since a much larger clone lies one base away. The CDR3 reads CASSLVRGNNEQYF. CDR3 nucleotide sequence: TGCGCCAGCAGCTTGGTTAGGGGAAACAATGAGCAGTACTTC. The chain links TRBV5-1 to TRBJ2-5; perhaps TRBD1 as D (5 bases). Germline V gene lookup returns CDR1 SGHRS and CDR2 YFSETQ. The ends were cut back, 0 bases at V and 11 bases at J, with 17 bases in the middle. The CDR3 length is 14 residues.

The gene calls are TRBV4-3 and TRBJ2-5; D is ambiguous. V lost 0 bases and J lost 5, with 7 bases in between. The CDR3 is 13 amino acids. Germline V gives CDR1 LGHNA, CDR2 YSLEER. The DNA for the CDR3 is TGCGCCAGCAGCCAAGATTATCGGGAGACCCAGTACTTC. Protein sequence: CASSQDYRETQYF.

This rearrangement joins TRBV15 to TRBJ1-5, with D unclear. Trimming left V 0 bases short and J 3 bases short, with 6 bases between. The CDR3 length is 14 residues. CDR1 is LNHNV and CDR2 is YYDKDF in the germline V gene (reference sequence). CDR3 sequence (DNA): TGTGCCACCAGCAGAGACAGGAACAATCAGCCCCAGCATTTT. It translates to CATSRDRNNQPQHF.

The rearrangement links TRBV9 to TRBJ2-3; D not resolved. V lost 6 bases to trimming and J lost 6 bases, with 11 bases between them. Germline-derived CDR1 and CDR2 are SGDLS and YYNGEE. The CDR3 is 12 amino acids. The CDR3 protein is CASTTPPDTQYF. The CDR3 coding sequence is TGTGCCAGCACCACGCCTCCGGATACGCAGTATTTT.

This clonotype was seen at least ten times. The chain couples TRBV7-2 to TRBJ1-2; no clear D gene. CDR3 size: 13 residues. With 2 bases removed from V and 7 bases from J, the gap between germline ends came to 11 bases. Germline V gene lookup returns CDR1 SGHTA and CDR2 FQGNSA. The CDR3 sequence is CASSLPQASGYTF. CDR3 nucleotide sequence: TGTGCCAGCAGCTTACCTCAAGCATCTGGCTACACCTTC. The whole variable domain, filled in from reference TRBV7-2 and TRBJ1-2, reads GAGVSQSPSNKVTEKGKDVELRCDPISGHTALYWYRQSLGQGLEFLIYFQGNSAPDKSGLPSDRFSAERTGGSVSTLTIQRTQQEDSAVYLCASSLPQASGYTFGSGTRLTVV.

This clonotype has a handful of counts. The chain links TRBV5-1 to TRBJ1-2, with TRBD1 matching over 8 bases. J gave up 6 bases and V 3 bases, and 7 bases lay outside the gene matches. CDR1 is SGHRS and CDR2 is YFSETQ in the germline V gene. CDR3 length: 14 residues. CDR3 loop: CASSSLRQGHGYTF. In nucleotides, the CDR3 is TGCGCCAGCAGCTCTCTAAGACAGGGGCATGGCTACACCTTC.

V and J are TRBV12-3 or TRBV12-4 and TRBJ2-6; D unresolved. The CDR3 is 15 amino acids. V was shortened by 5 bases and J by 4 bases, with 12 bases between the two germline ends. The CDR3 here is CASSQRDGGANVLTF. As DNA, the CDR3 is TGTGCCAGCAGTCAAAGGGATGGAGGGGCCAACGTCCTGACTTTC.

The table lists this clonotype with a few counts. This chain joins TRBV4-2 and TRBJ1-1; possible D gene TRBD1, 6 bases. The CDR3 consists of 18 residues. Germline values: CDR1 LGHNA, CDR2 YNFKEQ. With 5 bases removed from V and 1 base from J, the gap between germline ends came to 23 bases. The CDR3: CASSLKGVSPAPNTEAFF. The CDR3, as DNA: TGTGCCAGCAGCTTAAAGGGGGTAAGCCCCGCGCCGAACACTGAAGCTTTCTTT.

The CDR3 is CASSLDSSNDNTGELFF. The CDR3 nucleotides read TGTGCCAGCAGCTTAGATAGCTCTAACGATAACACCGGGGAGCTGTTTTTT. V and J are TRBV11-3 and TRBJ2-2; unclear D gene. The ends were cut back, 0 bases at V and 2 bases at J, with 13 bases in the middle. Germline V gene lookup returns CDR1 SGHNT and CDR2 YENEEA. CDR3 length: 17 amino acids. The full variable domain, its missing parts supplied by reference TRBV11-3 and TRBJ2-2, is EAGVVQSPRYKIIEKKQPVAFWCNPISGHNTLYWYLQNLGQGPELLIRYENEEAVDDSQLPKDRFSAERLKGVDSTLKIQPAELGDSAVYLCASSLDSSNDNTGELFFGEGSRLTVL.

The V and J genes are TRBV2 and TRBJ2-5; D remains unclear. CDR1 and CDR2 from the germline V gene are SNHLY and FYNNEI. V was pared by 4 bases and J by 2 bases, with 11 bases between. The CDR3 sequence is 14 residues long. CDR3 amino acids: CASSVNRLQETQYF. CDR3 bases: TGTGCCAGCAGTGTAAATAGATTACAAGAGACCCAGTACTTC.

The chain uses TRBV7-2 and TRBJ2-3; 11 bases agree with TRBD1. This CDR3 comprises 18 residues. CDR1 is SGHTA and CDR2 is FQGNSA in the germline V gene. The ends lost 2 bases at V and 3 bases at J; junction bases unmatched: 10. The CDR3 sequence is CASSLSPWRDRGTDTQYF. The CDR3 bases are TGTGCCAGCAGCTTATCCCCATGGCGGGACAGGGGGACAGATACGCAGTATTTT.

This rearrangement joins TRBV25-1 to TRBJ2-6; weak D call: TRBD1 (6 bases). Trimming stripped 5 bases from V and 1 base from J, with 15 bases between. The germline V gene encodes CDR1 MGHDK and CDR2 SYGVNS. This CDR3 is built from 17 residues. The CDR3 loop is CASSSAGVSSGANVLTF. The CDR3 nucleotides read TGTGCCAGCAGTAGTGCAGGGGTATCGTCTGGGGCCAACGTCCTGACTTTC.

The chain joins TRBV29-1 to TRBJ1-4; tentatively, D is TRBD1 (6 bases). V dropped 4 bases and J dropped 6 bases, with 15 bases sitting between them. The V gene's germline CDR1 is SQVTM and CDR2 ANQGSEA. The CDR3 loop spans 14 amino acids. The CDR3 DNA reads as TGCAGCGTTGCGATTACCGGGACATATGAAAAACTGTTTTTT. Its protein is CSVAITGTYEKLFF.

V gene TRBV28 combines with J gene TRBJ1-2; D ambiguous. There are 15 residues in the CDR3. V lost 3 bases and J 1 base, leaving 12 bases between the germline ends. Germline loops: CDR1 MDHEN, CDR2 SYDVKM. CDR3 coding DNA: TGTGCCAGCAGTTTGGCCAGGACGAATAACTATGGCTACACCTTC. The encoded protein is CASSLARTNNYGYTF.

This clonotype has a count of ten or more. V gene TRBV20-1 combines with J gene TRBJ1-2; the D gene is possibly TRBD1 (5 bases). V lost 6 bases, J lost 0 bases, and 17 bases lay in between. CDR1 is DFQATT, CDR2 SNEGSKA, per germline (reference sequence). The CDR3 spans 15 residues. Written as DNA, the CDR3 is TGCAGTGCCCCCCCTTTGACAGAATCTAACTATGGCTACACCTTC. Translation: CSAPPLTESNYGYTF.

This clonotype was picked up a small number of times. The V gene is TRBV12-3 or TRBV12-4, the J gene TRBJ1-6, with D perhaps TRBD1 (6 bases). CDR3 length: 12 amino acids. The ends were cut back, 8 bases at V and 7 bases at J, with 9 bases in the middle. The CDR3 is CASQGPNSPLHF. Written as DNA, the CDR3 is TGTGCCAGCCAGGGGCCCAATTCACCCCTCCACTTT.

The rearrangement links TRBV12-3 or TRBV12-4 to TRBJ1-6; 10 bases fit TRBD1. The V gene end was trimmed by 5 bases and the J gene end by 7 bases; junction bases not matched to a gene: 5. The CDR3 is 15 amino acids. This chain's CDR3 is CASSTDRGLNSPLHF. CDR3 DNA sequence: TGTGCCAGCAGTACCGACAGGGGGCTAAATTCACCCCTCCACTTT.

J is TRBJ2-5 and V is TRBV7-2; TRBD2 matches 8 bases. Germline V gives CDR1 SGHTA, CDR2 FQGNSA. This CDR3 is 15 amino acids long. The J segment lost 7 bases and the V segment lost 4 bases, leaving 11 bases of the junction unmatched. The CDR3 is CASSSGIAGSGTQYF. In nucleotides, the CDR3 is TGTGCCAGCAGCTCCGGTATAGCGGGGTCGGGGACCCAGTACTTC.

This chain uses TRBV4-1 with TRBJ2-2; weak D call: TRBD1 (6 bases). The CDR3 contains 16 residues. With 3 bases removed from V and 2 bases from J, the gap between germline ends came to 13 bases. Per germline, CDR1 MGHRA and CDR2 YSYEKL. CDR3 nucleotide sequence: TGCGCCAGCAGCCACCAGTCGGGACAAAACACCGGGGAGCTGTTTTTT. Translated, it gives CASSHQSGQNTGELFF.

The chain links TRBV14 to TRBJ2-2, with D possibly matching TRBD1 (6 bases). In germline, CDR1 is SGHDN, CDR2 FVKESK. The CDR3 consists of 17 residues. V lost 1 base and J lost 0, with 12 bases in between. CDR3 loop: CASSQVRQATNTGELFF. CDR3 DNA: TGTGCCAGCAGCCAAGTTCGACAGGCCACGAACACCGGGGAGCTGTTTTTT.

The gene calls are TRBV10-3 and TRBJ2-5; 9 bases align to TRBD2. Matching the DNA end better, TRBJ2-7 makes the J call doubtful. Germline-derived CDR1 and CDR2 are ENHRY and SYGVKD. The CDR3 extends over 14 amino acids. CDR3: CATTTPAGGHEQYF. The DNA for the CDR3 is TGTGCCACCACTACGCCAGCGGGGGGCCACGAGCAGTACTTC.

J is TRBJ2-1 and V is TRBV27; possible D gene TRBD2, 6 bases. Germline CDR1 is MNHEY and CDR2 is SMNVEV (reference sequence). This CDR3 has 14 amino acids. V lost 3 bases and J lost 7, with 13 bases in between. For the CDR3, the DNA is TGTGCCAGCAGTTTGGTAGCGGAGGGGAATGAGCAGTTCTTC. Its protein product is CASSLVAEGNEQFF.

This clonotype has just a few counts. Just one base apart from a much larger clone, this may be a read error. V gene TRBV20-1 combines with J gene TRBJ2-4; 13 bases align to TRBD2. The CDR3 spans 14 residues. The V and J ends lost 6 bases and 13 bases, in that order; junction bases with no gene match: 12. Germline V gives CDR1 DFQATT, CDR2 SNEGSKA (reference sequence). As DNA, the CDR3 is TGCAGTGCGAGAACTAGCGGGGGGGCCAATGAGCAGTACTTC. Translating it yields CSARTSGGANEQYF.

The genes are TRBV7-2 and TRBJ2-3; TRBD1 aligns across 7 bases. Germline-derived CDR1 and CDR2 are SGHTA and FQGNSA. This CDR3 comprises 16 residues. The ends lost 2 bases at V and 2 bases at J; junction bases unmatched: 7. The CDR3 bases are TGTGCCAGCAGCTTACGCGTCAGGGGGTACACAGATACGCAGTATTTT. Protein sequence: CASSLRVRGYTDTQYF.

This chain uses TRBV13 with TRBJ2-1; 10 bases fit TRBD2. The junction had 9 bases not matched to a gene; V was cut back by 4 bases and J by 3 bases. This CDR3 contains 17 residues. Per germline, CDR1 PRHDT and CDR2 FYEKMQ (reference sequence). The CDR3 region is CASSSRTSGGFYNEQFF. CDR3 sequence (DNA): TGTGCCAGCAGCTCCCGGACTAGCGGTGGGTTCTACAATGAGCAGTTCTTC.

V gene TRBV5-5 combines with J gene TRBJ1-2; 11 bases line up with TRBD1. V gave up 2 bases and J gave up 2 bases; unmatched junction bases: 8. This CDR3 is built from 17 residues. Germline assignment: CDR1 SGHKS and CDR2 YYEKEE (reference sequence). The CDR3 coding sequence is TGTGCCAGCAGCTTAGGACAGGGGGCCCTCCCCAACTATGGCTACACCTTC. It yields the protein CASSLGQGALPNYGYTF.